This TCR beta chain was retrieved from a study of CD8 T cells in ankylosing spondylitis. V dropped 6 bases and J dropped 4; count of bases not matched to a gene: 27. Germline loops: CDR1 MRHNA, CDR2 SNTAGT. This CDR3 has 23 residues. About this clonotype: Its antigen remains unidentified.

General study results and limits: Disease-linked clones, CD8+, were relatively rare in peripheral blood.

TCRdb reanalysed the 5' RACE reads using MiXCR and keeps one entry per CDR3 protein. The table lists 200,000 to 250,000 distinct CDR3 sequences, more than 25% of them singletons. The rearrangement joins TRBV6-4 to TRBJ2-1; 13 nucleotides agree with TRBD2. The TCR comes from a male donor with ankylosing spondylitis or in good health (not recorded which). Sample: blood, either unsorted or a sorted T cell fraction (not recorded which). CDR3 residues: CASRSPRGTSGNKDLGVYNEQFF. The CDR3 nucleotides are TGTGCCAGCAGATCGCCCCGCGGGACTAGCGGGAACAAAGATTTGGGGGTATACAATGAGCAGTTCTTC.